The 10 T cell receptor beta chains listed next were all sequenced from one sample in a study of T cells in tumors after PD-1 blockade (dated by TCRdb to about 2019). The method was the immunoSEQ multiplex PCR assay. Sourced from immuneACCESS, this table was stored by TCRdb with only in-frame sequences that have V and J called. A share of the clones is absent; for the studies checked, an unresolved V gene accounts for under half, and the remainder has no known explanation. The sample profile shows approximately 47,000 clones; approximately 79% of them were found once. 8.7% of the sample belongs to the ten largest clones. Source: PBMCs, taken before anti-PD-1 therapy. All receptors come from a human donor with advanced basal cell or squamous cell carcinoma (not recorded which).

The gene calls are TRBV4-1 and TRBJ1-5; D not certain. The germline gives CDR1 MGHRA, CDR2 YSYEKL. This CDR3 contains 16 residues. Between the trimmed V and J ends, which lost 3 bases and 6 bases, there was a span of 18 bases. Written as DNA, the CDR3 is TGCGCCAGCAGCCAGACAAGAACACGAGGTACTCAGCCCCAGCATTTT. Protein sequence: CASSQTRTRGTQPQHF.

V usage is TRBV29-1 and J usage is TRBJ2-1; TRBD2 agrees at 9 bases. CDR3 length: 17 amino acids. The J segment lost 1 base and the V segment lost 7 bases, leaving 14 bases of the junction unmatched. Germline V gene data show CDR1 as SQVTM and CDR2 as ANQGSEA. The CDR3 region is CSALDGTSSRSYNEQFF. In nucleotides, the CDR3 is TGCAGCGCCCTGGACGGGACTAGCTCAAGGTCCTACAATGAGCAGTTCTTC.

This clone was seen only a few times. This chain uses TRBV7-4 with TRBJ1-6; D is uncertain. There are 19 residues in the CDR3. From germline, CDR1 is SGHVT and CDR2 SQSDAQ. Trimming left V 2 bases short and J 1 base short, with 18 bases between. The CDR3 region is CASSLPGLGGFSYNSPLHF. DNA for the CDR3: TGTGCCAGCAGCTTACCTGGACTGGGTGGGTTTTCCTATAATTCACCCCTCCACTTT.

This clone came up a few times. The chain has TRBV2 and TRBJ2-7, with 9 bases matching TRBD1. Germline V CDR1 and CDR2: SNHLY, FYNNEI. There are 15 residues in the CDR3. V was clipped by 5 bases and J by 3 bases; unmatched bases: 8. Here the CDR3 DNA reads TGTGCCAGCAGTCCGGACAGGGGAGGTTTCTACGAGCAGTACTTC. Protein sequence: CASSPDRGGFYEQYF. Complete variable domain (other parts from reference TRBV2 and TRBJ2-7): EPEVTQTPSHQVTQMGQEVILRCVPISNHLYFYWYRQILGQKVEFLVSFYNNEISEKSEIFDDQFSVERPDGSNFTLKIRSTKLEDSAMYFCASSPDRGGFYEQYFGPGTRLTVT.

The DNA of the CDR3 is TGTGCCGCCGAATCGGGGGGGCGAGTAGATACGCAGTATTTT. Protein sequence: CAAESGGRVDTQYF. The chain joins TRBV19 to TRBJ2-3, with 8 bases identical to TRBD2. Germline assignment: CDR1 LNHDA and CDR2 SQIVND (reference sequence). The CDR3 length is 14 residues. With 11 bases clipped from V and 5 bases from J, the junction kept 12 bases outside the gene matches.

The chain links TRBV7-9 to TRBJ2-5; D could derive from TRBD1 or TRBD2 (5 bases each). Germline CDR1 reads SEHNR; CDR2 reads FQNEAQ (reference sequence). Trimming stripped 7 bases from V and 0 bases from J, with 21 bases between. CDR3 length: 17 amino acids. The chain's CDR3 is CASTPGTSASYQETQYF. CDR3 nucleotide sequence: TGTGCCAGCACCCCTGGGACGTCAGCCTCGTACCAAGAGACCCAGTACTTC.

Here the CDR3 reads CATSTQLGPQHF. DNA of the CDR3: TGTGCCACCAGCACCCAGCTCGGGCCCCAGCATTTT. The V call is TRBV15, the J call TRBJ1-5; D gene uncertain. CDR1 and CDR2 (germline): LNHNV, YYDKDF (reference sequence). This CDR3 spans 12 amino acids. Trimming took 4 bases from V and 9 from J, leaving 10 bases between them.

The V gene is TRBV7-2, the J gene TRBJ2-2; possible D gene TRBD2, 6 bases. V was clipped by 5 bases and J by 4 bases, with 14 bases between them. The CDR3 runs to 15 residues. Germline V gene data show CDR1 as SGHTA and CDR2 as FQGNSA. The CDR3 DNA sequence: TGTGCCAGCAGCCTAGGACTATCTTCCACCGGGGAGCTGTTTTTT. Translation gives CASSLGLSSTGELFF.

The CDR3, as DNA: TGTGCCAGCAGCACCCCACTAGCGGGGTCTTACAATGAGCAGTTCTTC. This gives the protein CASSTPLAGSYNEQFF. The chain has TRBV7-9 and TRBJ2-1; TRBD2 matches 10 bases. Germline assignment: CDR1 SEHNR and CDR2 FQNEAQ (reference sequence). There are 16 residues in the CDR3. J was trimmed by 4 bases and V by 5 bases; bases with no gene match: 8.

This chain uses TRBV5-8 with TRBJ2-7; D uncertain. V lost 0 bases and J 0 bases, leaving 10 bases between the germline ends. CDR1 SGHTS and CDR2 YDEGEE come from the germline V gene. The CDR3 is 15 amino acids. The CDR3 DNA is TGTGCCAGCAGCTTGGATGGGATCAGCTCCTACGAGCAGTACTTC. It encodes CASSLDGISSYEQYF.